Presented here are 3 T cell receptor beta chains from one specimen sequenced in a study of T cell responses to AZD1222 COVID-19 vaccine. The protocol was immunoSEQ multiplex PCR, while the TCRdb copy is restricted to in-frame clones and leaves out a portion. Of over 100,000 clones in the sample, 70% to 90% were seen once. The material sequenced was peripheral blood, taken on day 0 of AZD1222 vaccination. These receptors all stem from an adult in good health.

This chain joins TRBV6-5 and TRBJ1-1; possible D gene TRBD1, 6 bases. V was clipped by 0 bases and J by 6 bases, with 14 bases between them. Germline lookup yields CDR1 MNHEY and CDR2 SVGAGI. The CDR3 spans 15 residues. The CDR3 protein is CASSYSGEGGPEAFF. The CDR3 DNA reads TGTGCCAGCAGTTACTCGGGGGAGGGGGGACCTGAAGCTTTCTTT.

This rearrangement joins TRBV3-1 (or the pseudogene TRBV3-2) to TRBJ2-3, with a possible D match to TRBD2 (6 bases). Germline CDR1 and CDR2: LGHDT and YNNKEL (reference sequence). This CDR3 contains 18 residues. Trimming took off 3 bases at V and 0 bases at J, with 19 bases between the two ends. The CDR3 DNA reads as TGTGCCAGCAGCCACCTCCCTTACCAGGGAGGTAGCACAGATACGCAGTATTTT. Encoded protein: CASSHLPYQGGSTDTQYF.

The rearrangement links TRBV6-5 to TRBJ1-1, with D maybe TRBD1 (6 bases). In germline, CDR1 is MNHEY, CDR2 SVGAGI. This CDR3 has 15 residues. V was pared by 0 bases and J by 4 bases, with 12 bases between. For the CDR3, the DNA is TGTGCCAGCAGTTACTCGAACAGGGCCCTCACTGAAGCTTTCTTT. Translating gives CASSYSNRALTEAFF.